This T cell receptor beta chain was observed in a study of blood T cell repertoires in COVID-19. Study details: T cells, B-cell-depleted T cells, or PBMCs supplied cDNA or gDNA.

In the authors' methods: Amplification with reference gene primers provided the estimates of nucleated cell counts. TCRdb's copy holds only in-frame clones and misses some; the assay was immunoSEQ multiplex PCR. V, J and clone size are taken as reported in that table, and D and trimming were inferred from the DNA itself. The sample holds 180,000 or so clones, roughly 86% seen once. CDR3 length: 14 amino acids. The V and J ends lost 0 bases and 3 bases, in that order; junction bases with no gene match: 0. Germline CDR1 and CDR2: SGHNT and YYREEE (reference sequence). Material: peripheral blood. This rearrangement joins TRBV5-4 to TRBJ2-1, with 7 nucleotides matching TRBD1. The TCR was taken from a man aged 18 to 29 with acute or convalescent COVID-19. The CDR3 DNA reads TGTGCCAGCAGCTTGGACAGGGGCTACAATGAGCAGTTCTTC. This translates into CASSLDRGYNEQFF.